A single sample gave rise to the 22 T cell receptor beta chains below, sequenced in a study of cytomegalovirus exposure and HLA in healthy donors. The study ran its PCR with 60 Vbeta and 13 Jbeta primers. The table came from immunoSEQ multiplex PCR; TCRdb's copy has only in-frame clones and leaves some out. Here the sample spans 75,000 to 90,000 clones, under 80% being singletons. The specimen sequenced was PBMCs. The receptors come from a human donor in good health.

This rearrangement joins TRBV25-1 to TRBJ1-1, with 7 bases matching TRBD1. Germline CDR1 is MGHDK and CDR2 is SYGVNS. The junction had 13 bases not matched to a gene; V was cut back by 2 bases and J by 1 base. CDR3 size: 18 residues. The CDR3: CASSEVKQGGARNTEAFF. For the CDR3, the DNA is TGTGCCAGCAGTGAAGTAAAGCAGGGGGGAGCTAGGAACACTGAAGCTTTCTTT.

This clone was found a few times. CDR3 bases: TGTGCCAGCCGAAGGGACATGAACACTGAAGCTTTCTTT. Translated, it gives CASRRDMNTEAFF. The J gene is TRBJ1-1, the V gene TRBV2; possible D gene TRBD1, 6 bases. Trimming stripped 8 bases from V and 0 bases from J, with 10 bases between. CDR3 length equals 13 residues. The germline V gene has CDR1 SNHLY and CDR2 FYNNEI.

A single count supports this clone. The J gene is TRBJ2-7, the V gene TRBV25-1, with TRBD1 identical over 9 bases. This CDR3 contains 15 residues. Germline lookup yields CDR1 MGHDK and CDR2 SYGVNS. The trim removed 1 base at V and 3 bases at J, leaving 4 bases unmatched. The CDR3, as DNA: TGTGCCAGCAGTGAATGGGGGACAGGGAGCTACGAGCAGTACTTC. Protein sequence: CASSEWGTGSYEQYF.

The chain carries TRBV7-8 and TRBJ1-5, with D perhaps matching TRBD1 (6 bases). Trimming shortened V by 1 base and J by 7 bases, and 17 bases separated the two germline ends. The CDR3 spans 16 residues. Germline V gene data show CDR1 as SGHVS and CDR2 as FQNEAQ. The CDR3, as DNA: TGTGCCAGCAGCTTAGTGGGGAGGGGGATGAGACAGCCCCAGCATTTT. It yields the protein CASSLVGRGMRQPQHF.

The CDR3 reads CASRTYTGSGSPLHF. DNA for the CDR3: TGTGCCAGCAGAACCTACACAGGGTCCGGTTCACCCCTCCACTTT. The V and J genes are TRBV6-6 and TRBJ1-6, with a tentative D call TRBD1 (6 bases). Germline V lookup: CDR1 MNHNY, CDR2 SVGAGI (reference sequence). The CDR3 loop spans 15 amino acids. V was clipped by 6 bases and J by 9 bases, with 18 bases between them.

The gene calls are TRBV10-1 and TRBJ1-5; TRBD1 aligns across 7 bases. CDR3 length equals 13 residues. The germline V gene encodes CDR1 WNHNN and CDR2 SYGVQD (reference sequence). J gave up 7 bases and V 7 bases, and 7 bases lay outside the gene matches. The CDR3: CASNGQVGQPQHF. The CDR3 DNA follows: TGCGCCAGCAATGGACAGGTTGGGCAGCCCCAGCATTTT.

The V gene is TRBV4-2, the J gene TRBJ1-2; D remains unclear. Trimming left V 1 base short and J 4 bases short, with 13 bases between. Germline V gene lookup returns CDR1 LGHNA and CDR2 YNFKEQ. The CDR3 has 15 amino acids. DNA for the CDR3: TGTGCCAGCAGCCAAGTCGGTACAGAGACCTATGGCTACACCTTC. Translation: CASSQVGTETYGYTF.

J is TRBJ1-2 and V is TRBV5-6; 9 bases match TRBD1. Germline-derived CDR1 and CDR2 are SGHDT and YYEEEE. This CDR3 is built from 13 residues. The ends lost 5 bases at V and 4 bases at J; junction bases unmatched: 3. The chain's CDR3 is CASSGQGSYGYTF. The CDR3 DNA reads TGTGCCAGCAGTGGACAGGGGTCCTATGGCTACACCTTC.

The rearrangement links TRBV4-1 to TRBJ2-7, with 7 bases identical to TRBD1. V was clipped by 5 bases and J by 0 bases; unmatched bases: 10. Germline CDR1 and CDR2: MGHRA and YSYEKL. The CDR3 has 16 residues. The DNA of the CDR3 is TGCGCCAGCAGCTTGCTTGGGACAGATTCCTCCTACGAGCAGTACTTC. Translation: CASSLLGTDSSYEQYF.

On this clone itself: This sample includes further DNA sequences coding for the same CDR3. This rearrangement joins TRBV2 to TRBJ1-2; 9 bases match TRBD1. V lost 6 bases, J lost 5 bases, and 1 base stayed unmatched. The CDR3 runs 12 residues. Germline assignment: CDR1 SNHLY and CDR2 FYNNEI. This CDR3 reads CASRDRGYGYTF. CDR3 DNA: TGTGCCAGCAGGGACAGGGGATATGGCTACACCTTC.

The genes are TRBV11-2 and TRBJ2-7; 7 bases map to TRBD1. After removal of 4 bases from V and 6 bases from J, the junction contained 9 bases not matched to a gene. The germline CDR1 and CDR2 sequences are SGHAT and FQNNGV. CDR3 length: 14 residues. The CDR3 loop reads CASSSTGDGREQYF. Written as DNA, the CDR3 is TGTGCCAGCAGCTCCACAGGGGATGGACGCGAGCAGTACTTC.

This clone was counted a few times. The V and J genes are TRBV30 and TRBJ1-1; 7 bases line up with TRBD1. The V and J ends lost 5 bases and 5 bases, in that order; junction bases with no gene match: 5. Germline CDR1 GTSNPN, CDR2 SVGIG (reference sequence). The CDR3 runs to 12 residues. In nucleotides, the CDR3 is TGTGCCTGGGACAGGGTGGGAACTGAAGCTTTCTTT. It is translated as CAWDRVGTEAFF.

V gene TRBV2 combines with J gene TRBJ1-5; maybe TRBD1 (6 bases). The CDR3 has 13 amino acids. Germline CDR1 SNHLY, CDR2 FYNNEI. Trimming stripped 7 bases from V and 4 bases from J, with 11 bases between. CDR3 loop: CASKGQSNQPQHF. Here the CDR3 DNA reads TGTGCCAGCAAAGGACAGTCAAATCAGCCCCAGCATTTT.

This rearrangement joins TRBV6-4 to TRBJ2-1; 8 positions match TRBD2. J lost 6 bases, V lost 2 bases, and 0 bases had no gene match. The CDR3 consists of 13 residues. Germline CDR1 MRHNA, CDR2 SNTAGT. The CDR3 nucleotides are TGTGCCAGCAGTGACGGGACTAGCAATGAGCAGTTCTTC. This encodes CASSDGTSNEQFF.

DNA of the CDR3: TGTGCCAGCAGCGTGGGGGGAGATGAAGCTTTCTTT. This gives the protein CASSVGGDEAFF. The chain couples TRBV7-9 to TRBJ1-1; perhaps TRBD1 as D (5 bases). The V gene lost 5 bases and the J gene lost 7 bases, with 11 bases spanning the gap. CDR1 and CDR2 from the germline V gene are SEHNR and FQNEAQ (reference sequence). This CDR3 has 12 amino acids.

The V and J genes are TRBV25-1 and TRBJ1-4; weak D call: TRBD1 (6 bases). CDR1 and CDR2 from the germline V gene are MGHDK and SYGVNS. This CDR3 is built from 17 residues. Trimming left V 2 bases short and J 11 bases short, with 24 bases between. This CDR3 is CASSEPPLTGRSGKLFF. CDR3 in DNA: TGTGCCAGCAGTGAACCCCCCTTGACAGGCCGGTCGGGGAAACTGTTTTTT.

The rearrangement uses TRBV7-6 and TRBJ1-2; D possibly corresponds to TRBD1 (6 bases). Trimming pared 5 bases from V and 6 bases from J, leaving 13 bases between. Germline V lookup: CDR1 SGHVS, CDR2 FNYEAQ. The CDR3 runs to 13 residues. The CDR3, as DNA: TGTGCCAGCAGCATGGGGGCGATGAATGGCTACACCTTC. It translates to CASSMGAMNGYTF.

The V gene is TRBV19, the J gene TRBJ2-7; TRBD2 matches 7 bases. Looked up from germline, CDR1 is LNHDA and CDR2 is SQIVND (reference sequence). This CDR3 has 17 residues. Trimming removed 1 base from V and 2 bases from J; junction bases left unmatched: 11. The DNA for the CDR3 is TGTGCCAGTAGTATAGCACCTTCCGGGACTACCGCCTACGAGCAGTACTTC. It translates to CASSIAPSGTTAYEQYF.

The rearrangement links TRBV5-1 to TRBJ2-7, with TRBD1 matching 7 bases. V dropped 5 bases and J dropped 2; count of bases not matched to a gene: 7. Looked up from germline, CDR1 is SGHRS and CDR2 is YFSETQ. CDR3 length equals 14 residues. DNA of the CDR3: TGCGCCAGCAGGACCAGGACAGGACCCTACGAGCAGTACTTC. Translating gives CASRTRTGPYEQYF.

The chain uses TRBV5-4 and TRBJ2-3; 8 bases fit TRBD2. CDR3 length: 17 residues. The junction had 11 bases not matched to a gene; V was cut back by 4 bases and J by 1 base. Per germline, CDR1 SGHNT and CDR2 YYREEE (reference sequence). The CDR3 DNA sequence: TGTGCCAGCAGCACCCGTACCGGGGGGGACGGCACAGATACGCAGTATTTT. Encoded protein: CASSTRTGGDGTDTQYF.

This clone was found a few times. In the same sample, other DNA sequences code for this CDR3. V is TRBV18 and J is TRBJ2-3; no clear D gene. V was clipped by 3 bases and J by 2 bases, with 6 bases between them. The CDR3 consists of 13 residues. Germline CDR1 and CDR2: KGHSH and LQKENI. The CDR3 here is CASSPRLTDTQYF. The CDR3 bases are TGTGCCAGCTCACCTAGACTCACAGATACGCAGTATTTT.

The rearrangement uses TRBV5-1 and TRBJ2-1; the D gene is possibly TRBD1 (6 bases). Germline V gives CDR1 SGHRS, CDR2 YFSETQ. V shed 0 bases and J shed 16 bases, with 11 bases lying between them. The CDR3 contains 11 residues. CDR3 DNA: TGCGCCAGCAGCTTGGCCGGGACAAAATTCTTC. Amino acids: CASSLAGTKFF.